What follows describes a single T cell receptor beta chain. The antigen remains undetermined. The PCR used 60 Vbeta and 13 Jbeta primers. Profiled with immunoSEQ multiplex PCR; TCRdb holds only in-frame clones, not every one. Of approximately 120,000 clones listed, 65% to 80% are singletons. Donors sampled were nominally healthy, though unrecorded immune exposures were likely. This sample stems from a study of cytomegalovirus exposure and HLA in healthy donors. The CDR3 is made up of 12 amino acids. Germline V CDR1 and CDR2: SEHNR, FQNEAQ (reference sequence). V gave up 6 bases and J gave up 7 bases; unmatched junction bases: 2. Study observations and caveats: Upon later analysis, TCR association rates were observed to vary by HLA locus, being highest for DRB1 and lowest for HLA-C. What a later analysis showed was that several of the most significant clusters appeared linked to common viral pathogens.

V is TRBV7-9 and J is TRBJ2-2, with 7 bases that match TRBD2. This sequence was found in an older woman in good health and CMV-seropositive. The sequenced sample consisted of PBMCs. The CDR3 is CASRRTSGELFF. As DNA, the CDR3 is TGTGCCAGCAGAAGGACTAGCGGGGAGCTGTTTTTT.